Each of the 2 T cell receptor beta chains below was sequenced from the same sample in a study of beta chain features in type 1 diabetes. The entirety of the isolated RNA underwent reverse transcription, so expressed TCRB transcripts were sequenced. TCRdb keeps only in-frame clones here, not all; method: immunoSEQ multiplex PCR. The data contain about 290,000 clones, about 8.5% of them singletons. The sequenced material came from central memory CD4+ T cells from blood. These receptor sequences come from a woman aged 18-29 years in good health.

This clone was observed a few times. The chain is built from TRBV6-5 and TRBJ1-1, with 7 bases that match TRBD1. Germline V gene lookup returns CDR1 MNHEY and CDR2 SVGAGI. With 5 bases clipped from V and 4 bases from J, the junction kept 7 bases outside the gene matches. The CDR3 has 14 residues. The CDR3 DNA reads as TGTGCCAGCAGTCAACCTCAGGGGGGCACTGAAGCTTTCTTT. It translates to CASSQPQGGTEAFF.

This clone was seen a handful of times. This chain connects TRBV2 to TRBJ2-1; 7 nucleotides agree with TRBD1. The V and J ends lost 6 bases and 9 bases, in that order; junction bases with no gene match: 5. CDR3 length: 12 residues. CDR1 is SNHLY, CDR2 FYNNEI, per germline. The CDR3 nucleotides read TGTGCCAGCAGCATACAGGGGAGTGAGCAGTTCTTC. It translates to CASSIQGSEQFF.